This record concerns one T cell receptor (beta chain) sequence. The data derive from a study of blood T cell repertoires in COVID-19. Overall study: Acute and convalescent COVID-19 specimens originated in the United States, Italy and Spain.

Cohorts were determined from participant-reported clinical history. The V and J ends lost 6 bases and 0 bases respectively, with 8 bases between them. CDR1 and CDR2 from the germline V gene are SGHDN and FVKESK. The CDR3 is 14 residues long. Libraries were prepared by immunoSEQ multiplex PCR; TCRdb keeps only in-frame clonotypes and omits some of them. The table has 200,000 to 250,000 clones, roughly 88% seen once. J is TRBJ2-2 and V is TRBV14; possibly TRBD1 for D (6 bases). Sequenced material: PBMCs or T cells enriched from blood (not recorded which). The receptor comes from a middle-aged woman with acute COVID-19. CDR3 sequence: CASSWTANTGELFF. The CDR3 bases are TGTGCCAGCAGTTGGACAGCGAACACCGGGGAGCTGTTTTTT.